A single sample gave rise to the 16 T cell receptor beta chains below, sequenced in a study of Ad26.COV2.S vaccination and SARS-CoV-2 variants. Profiling relied on immunoSEQ multiplex PCR, and the TCRdb table lists in-frame clones only, not all of them. The data hold approximately 400,000 clones, with 92% observed a single time. This specimen was peripheral blood, taken after recovery from COVID-19. The origin of the receptors is a human donor who had recovered from COVID-19.

The chain carries TRBV10-3 and TRBJ2-3, with TRBD2 identical over 8 bases. V gave up 4 bases and J gave up 4 bases; unmatched junction bases: 4. Germline CDR1 and CDR2: ENHRY and SYGVKD. This CDR3 contains 14 residues. The CDR3 DNA follows: TGTGCCATCAGTGTAAAAGCGGGGGCAGATACGCAGTATTTT. Its translation is CAISVKAGADTQYF.

A remark on this clone: Other DNA sequences in this sample translate to the same CDR3. The gene calls are TRBV12-3 or TRBV12-4 and TRBJ2-7; 8 nucleotides match TRBD1. CDR3 length: 13 residues. The trim removed 5 bases at V and 3 bases at J, leaving 3 bases unmatched. CDR3 DNA: TGTGCCAGCAGTCTTGGACAGGGCTACGAGCAGTACTTC. Encoded protein: CASSLGQGYEQYF.

The V and J genes are TRBV9 and TRBJ2-1, with TRBD2 matching 7 bases. The length of the CDR3 is 13 residues. CDR1 is SGDLS and CDR2 is YYNGEE in the germline V gene. V was clipped by 0 bases and J by 10 bases; unmatched bases: 4. The CDR3 reads CASSVATGGEQFF. CDR3 DNA sequence: TGTGCCAGCAGCGTAGCTACGGGAGGCGAGCAGTTCTTC.

The chain links TRBV4-1 to TRBJ1-4; D uncertain. V lost 2 bases and J lost 0, with 4 bases in between. Germline assignment: CDR1 MGHRA and CDR2 YSYEKL. The CDR3 is 14 residues long. CDR3 DNA sequence: TGCGCCAGCAGCCAACAGCCAACTAATGAAAAACTGTTTTTT. Amino acids: CASSQQPTNEKLFF.

CDR3 bases: TGTGCCAGCAGCCCCCGGGGTAGCGGGGGAGAGACCCAGTACTTC. Its protein product is CASSPRGSGGETQYF. V and J are TRBV13 and TRBJ2-5, with 9 bases that match TRBD2. Germline V gene lookup returns CDR1 PRHDT and CDR2 FYEKMQ (reference sequence). V lost 5 bases, J lost 4 bases, and 8 bases stayed unmatched. CDR3 length equals 15 residues.

The J gene is TRBJ2-3, the V gene TRBV29-1; 8 bases match TRBD2. V lost 6 bases to trimming and J lost 3 bases; unmatched junction nucleotides: 5. This CDR3 region has 13 residues. The germline V gene encodes CDR1 SQVTM and CDR2 ANQGSEA. DNA of the CDR3: TGCAGCGTCGGGGGGGCCGAGACAGATACGCAGTATTTT. It is translated as CSVGGAETDTQYF.

V and J are TRBV5-1 and TRBJ1-2; D gene unclear. V was shortened by 4 bases and J by 2 bases, with 12 bases between the two germline ends. Germline V gene lookup returns CDR1 SGHRS and CDR2 YFSETQ. CDR3 length: 14 amino acids. CDR3 bases: TGCGCCAGCAGCCTGGTGGGAGGAAACTATGGCTACACCTTC. It codes for CASSLVGGNYGYTF.

This chain joins TRBV3-1 (or the pseudogene TRBV3-2) and TRBJ2-3, with D uncertain. Germline V gene data show CDR1 as LGHDT and CDR2 as YNNKEL (reference sequence). The V end lost 0 bases, the J end lost 5 bases, and 9 bases lay between the germline ends. This CDR3 contains 14 residues. The CDR3 here is CASSQESTLDTQYF. The CDR3 DNA reads TGTGCCAGCAGCCAAGAGTCAACACTAGATACGCAGTATTTT.

The chain is built from TRBV2 and TRBJ2-7; D not certain. The CDR3 has 12 residues. Deletions cut 4 bases from V and 2 bases from J, with 6 bases between. From germline, CDR1 is SNHLY and CDR2 FYNNEI. CDR3 bases: TGTGCCAGCAGTGTAGACACCTACGAGCAGTACTTC. It yields the protein CASSVDTYEQYF.

The chain uses TRBV5-5 and TRBJ1-1; TRBD1 is a possible D gene (6 bases). V was clipped by 4 bases and J by 2 bases, with 12 bases between them. This CDR3 contains 14 residues. CDR1 and CDR2 (germline): SGHKS, YYEKEE (reference sequence). CDR3 nucleotides: TGTGCCAGCAGCGGAAGACAGGAAAACACTGAAGCTTTCTTT. This sequence encodes CASSGRQENTEAFF.

The V call is TRBV25-1, the J call TRBJ1-2; 8 positions match TRBD1. Trimming at V came to 2 bases and at J to 8 bases, leaving 10 bases not matched to a gene. CDR1 is MGHDK, CDR2 SYGVNS, per germline. The CDR3 is made up of 15 amino acids. In DNA form, the CDR3 reads TGTGCCAGCAGTGAAGGACAGGGTAGTGTTCGGGGCTACACCTTC. This translates into CASSEGQGSVRGYTF.

V gene TRBV10-3 combines with J gene TRBJ2-2; 11 nucleotides agree with TRBD2. CDR3 length: 16 residues. Germline assignment: CDR1 ENHRY and CDR2 SYGVKD. Trimming took 6 bases from V and 0 from J; bases not matched to a gene: 3. The CDR3: CAIRRTSGSNTGELFF. Written as DNA, the CDR3 is TGTGCCATCAGGAGGACTAGCGGGTCGAACACCGGGGAGCTGTTTTTT.

This clone came up once. The chain is built from TRBV5-1 and TRBJ1-2; 9 bases align to TRBD1. Per germline, CDR1 SGHRS and CDR2 YFSETQ. Trimming took 3 bases from V and 4 from J; bases not matched to a gene: 7. The CDR3 spans 15 residues. CDR3 residues: CASSSTGGAGYGYTF. The CDR3 bases are TGCGCCAGCAGCTCTACAGGGGGCGCGGGCTATGGCTACACCTTC.

In nucleotides, the CDR3 is TGTGCCAGCAGTTACCGGACAGGGGACGAGCAGTACTTC. Amino acids: CASSYRTGDEQYF. This chain joins TRBV12-3 or TRBV12-4 and TRBJ2-7; 9 nucleotides agree with TRBD1. This CDR3 comprises 13 residues. J lost 5 bases, V lost 4 bases, and 3 bases had no gene match.

V is TRBV6-5 and J is TRBJ1-3; 10 bases align to TRBD1. This CDR3 region has 14 residues. Looked up from germline, CDR1 is MNHEY and CDR2 is SVGAGI. The V and J ends lost 7 bases and 6 bases, in that order; junction bases with no gene match: 6. CDR3 coding DNA: TGTGCCAGCACCCCCGGGACAGGGGCAAACACCATATATTTT. This codes for CASTPGTGANTIYF.

This chain uses TRBV4-1 with TRBJ1-2; 9 positions match TRBD1. The CDR3 has 14 residues. V was clipped by 7 bases and J by 8 bases; unmatched bases: 11. CDR1 and CDR2 (germline): MGHRA, YSYEKL. DNA of the CDR3: TGCGCCAGCACCGGGACAGGGAGTAGTAAAGGCTACACCTTC. Encoded protein: CASTGTGSSKGYTF.